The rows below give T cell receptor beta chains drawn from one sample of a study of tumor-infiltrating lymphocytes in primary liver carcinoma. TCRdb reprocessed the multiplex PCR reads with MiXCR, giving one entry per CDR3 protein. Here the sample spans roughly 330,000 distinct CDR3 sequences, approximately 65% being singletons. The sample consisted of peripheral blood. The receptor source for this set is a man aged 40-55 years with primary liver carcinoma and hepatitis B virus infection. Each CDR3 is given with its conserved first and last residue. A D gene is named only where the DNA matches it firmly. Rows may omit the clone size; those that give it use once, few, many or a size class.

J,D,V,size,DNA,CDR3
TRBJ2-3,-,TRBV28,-,TGTGCCAGCAGTTTATCTCCGGGAGTGGATACGCAGTATTTT,CASSLSPGVDTQYF
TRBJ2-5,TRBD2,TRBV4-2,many,TGTGCCAGCAGCCAAGACCGCGGGAGAGCGGAGACCCAGTACTTC,CASSQDRGRAETQYF
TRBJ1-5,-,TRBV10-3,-,TGTGTCATCAGCCGAGGGACGGATCAGCCCCAGCATTTT,CVISRGTDQPQHF
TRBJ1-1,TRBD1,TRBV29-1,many,TGCAGCGCTCAAGGACAGGTAAACACTGAAGCTTTCTTT,CSAQGQVNTEAFF
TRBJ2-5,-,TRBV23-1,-,TGCGCCAGCAGTATTAGACAGGGACTAGACCAAGAGACCCGGTACTTC,CASSIRQGLDQETRYF
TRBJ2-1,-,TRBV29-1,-,TGCAGCGTTGAAGGGCGAGGGCCCTACAATGAGCAGTTCTTC,CSVEGRGPYNEQFF
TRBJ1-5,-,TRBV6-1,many,TGTGCCAGCAGTGAGGGGACAACCTCGGAGCCCCAGCATTTT,CASSEGTTSEPQHF
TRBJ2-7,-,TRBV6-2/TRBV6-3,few,TGTGCCGGGTCGGCGGGCTACGAGCAGTACTTC,CAGSAGYEQYF
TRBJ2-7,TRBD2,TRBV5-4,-,TGTGCCAGCAGGCCCGGGACTAGCAGGAGTCTTTACGAGCAGTACTTC,CASRPGTSRSLYEQYF
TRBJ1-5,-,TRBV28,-,TGTGCCGGCAGTTTGCCTGGGGGGCATCAGCCCCAGCATTTT,CAGSLPGGHQPQHF
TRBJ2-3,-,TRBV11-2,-,TGTGCCAGCGGCTATAACAGGGACACAGATGCGCAGTATTTT,CASGYNRDTDAQYF
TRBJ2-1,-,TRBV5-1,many,TGCGCCAGCACCATGGATACAGGGAATGAGCAGTTCTTC,CASTMDTGNEQFF
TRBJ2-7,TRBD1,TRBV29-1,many,TGCAGCGTTGTGCGAGGACAGGCCAGAGGTATAAGATCCTCCTACGAGCAGTACTTC,CSVVRGQARGIRSSYEQYF
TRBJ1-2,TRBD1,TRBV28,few,TGTGCCAGCAAAGGGGACAGGCCTTTCTACACCTTC,CASKGDRPFYTF
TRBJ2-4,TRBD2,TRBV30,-,TGTGCCTGGAGTGTACGTGGTGGGAGGGCCATGAACATTCAGTACTTC,CAWSVRGGRAMNIQYF
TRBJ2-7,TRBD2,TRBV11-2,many,TGTGCCAGCAGCTCCCCTGTAGCGGGAGGGCCAAGGTCCTACGAGCAGTACTTC,CASSSPVAGGPRSYEQYF
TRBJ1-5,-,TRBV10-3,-,TGTGCCATCAGTGGGGGAGGTGGTCAGTCCCAGCATTTT,CAISGGGGQSQHF
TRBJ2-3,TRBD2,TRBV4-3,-,TGCGCCAGTAGCTCCTTAGCGGGAGTCGGCACAGGTACGCAGTATTTT,CASSSLAGVGTGTQYF
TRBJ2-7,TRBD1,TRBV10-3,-,TGTAACATCACCGAGAAAGGGACAGGGGCCTACGAGCAGTACTTC,CNITEKGTGAYEQYF
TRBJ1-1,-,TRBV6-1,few,TGTGCCAGCAGTGAATTTAGGAACACTGAAGCTTTCTTT,CASSEFRNTEAFF
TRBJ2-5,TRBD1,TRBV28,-,TGTGCCAGCAGCTTACGGGGACAGGAGGAGACCCAGTACTTC,CASSLRGQEETQYF
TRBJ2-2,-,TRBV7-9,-,TGTGCCAGCAGCCCAGCGCGTGGTGGCTCTAACACCGGGGAGCTGTTTTTT,CASSPARGGSNTGELFF
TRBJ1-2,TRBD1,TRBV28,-,TGTGCCAGCAGTTCCCCAAAGGGGGCACTTTATGGCTACACCTTC,CASSSPKGALYGYTF
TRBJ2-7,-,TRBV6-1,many,TGTGCCAGCAGTGTCAGGGCTGCAGAAACTCCCTACGAGCAGTACTTC,CASSVRAAETPYEQYF